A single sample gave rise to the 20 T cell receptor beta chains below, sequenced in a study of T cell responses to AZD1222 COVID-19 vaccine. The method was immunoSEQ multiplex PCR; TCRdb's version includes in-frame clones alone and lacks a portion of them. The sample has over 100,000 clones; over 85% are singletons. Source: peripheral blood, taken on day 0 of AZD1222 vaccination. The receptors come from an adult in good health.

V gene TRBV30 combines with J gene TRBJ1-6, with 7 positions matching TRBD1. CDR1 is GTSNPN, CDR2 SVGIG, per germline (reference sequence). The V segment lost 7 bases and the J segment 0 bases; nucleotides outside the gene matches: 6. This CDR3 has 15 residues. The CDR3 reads CASQGGSSYNSPLHF. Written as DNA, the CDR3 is TGTGCCTCGCAAGGGGGCAGCTCCTATAATTCACCCCTCCACTTT.

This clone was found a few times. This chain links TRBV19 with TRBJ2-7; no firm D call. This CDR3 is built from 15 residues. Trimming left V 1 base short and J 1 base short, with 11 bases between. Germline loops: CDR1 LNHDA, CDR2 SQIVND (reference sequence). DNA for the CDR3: TGTGCCAGTAGTATAGGCGGCTCCACATCCTACGAGCAGTACTTC. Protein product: CASSIGGSTSYEQYF.

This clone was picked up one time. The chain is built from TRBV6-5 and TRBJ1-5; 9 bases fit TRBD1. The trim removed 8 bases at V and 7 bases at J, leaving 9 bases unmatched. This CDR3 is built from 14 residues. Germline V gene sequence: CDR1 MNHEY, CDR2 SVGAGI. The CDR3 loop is CASGNRGRRQPQHF. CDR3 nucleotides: TGTGCCAGCGGAAACAGGGGGCGGCGGCAGCCCCAGCATTTT.

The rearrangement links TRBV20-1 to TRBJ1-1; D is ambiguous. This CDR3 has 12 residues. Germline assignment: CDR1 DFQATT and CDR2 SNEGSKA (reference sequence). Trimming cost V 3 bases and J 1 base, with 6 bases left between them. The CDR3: CSASGANTEAFF. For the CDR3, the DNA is TGCAGTGCTAGTGGAGCGAACACTGAAGCTTTCTTT.

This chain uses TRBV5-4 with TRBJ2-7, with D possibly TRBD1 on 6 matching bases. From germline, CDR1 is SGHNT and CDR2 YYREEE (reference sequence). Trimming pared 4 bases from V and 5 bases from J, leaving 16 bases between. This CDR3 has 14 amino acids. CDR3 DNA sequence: TGTGCCAGCAGCCAAATACAGGGTATCCACGAGCAGTACTTC. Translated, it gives CASSQIQGIHEQYF.

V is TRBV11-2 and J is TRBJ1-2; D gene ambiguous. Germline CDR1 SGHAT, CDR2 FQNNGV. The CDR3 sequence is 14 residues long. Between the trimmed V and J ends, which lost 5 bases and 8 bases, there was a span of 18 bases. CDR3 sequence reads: CASSTPRIREGYTF. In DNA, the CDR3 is TGTGCCAGCAGCACCCCACGGATCCGGGAAGGCTACACCTTC. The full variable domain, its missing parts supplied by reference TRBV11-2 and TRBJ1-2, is EAGVAQSPRYKIIEKRQSVAFWCNPISGHATLYWYQQILGQGPKLLIQFQNNGVVDDSQLPKDRFSAERLKGVDSTLKIQPAKLEDSAVYLCASSTPRIREGYTFGSGTRLTVV.

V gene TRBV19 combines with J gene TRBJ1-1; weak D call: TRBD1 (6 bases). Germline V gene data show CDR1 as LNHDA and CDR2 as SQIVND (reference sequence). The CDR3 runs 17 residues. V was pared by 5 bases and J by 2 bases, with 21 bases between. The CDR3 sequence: CASSSARWGADNTEAFF. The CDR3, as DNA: TGTGCCAGTAGTTCCGCGCGGTGGGGGGCGGACAACACTGAAGCTTTCTTT.

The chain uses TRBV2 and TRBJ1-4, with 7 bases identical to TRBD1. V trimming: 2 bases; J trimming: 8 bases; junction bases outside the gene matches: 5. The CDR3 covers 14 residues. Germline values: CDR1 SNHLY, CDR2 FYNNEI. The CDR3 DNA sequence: TGTGCCAGCAGTGAAAGGGCAGGGGGGGAAAAACTGTTTTTT. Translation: CASSERAGGEKLFF.

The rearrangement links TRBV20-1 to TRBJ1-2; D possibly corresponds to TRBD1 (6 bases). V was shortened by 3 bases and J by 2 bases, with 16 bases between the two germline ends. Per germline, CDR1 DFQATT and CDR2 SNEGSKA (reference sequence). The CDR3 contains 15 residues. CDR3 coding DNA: TGCAGTGCTAGTCAAAGAGCGGGGGGCAACTATGGCTACACCTTC. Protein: CSASQRAGGNYGYTF.

The CDR3, as DNA: TGTGCCAGCAGCTCTAGGGGCTTTAGTCTAGCGGGTTTCAATGAGCAGTTCTTC. This sequence encodes CASSSRGFSLAGFNEQFF. V is TRBV13 and J is TRBJ2-1; 8 bases align to TRBD2. This CDR3 has 18 amino acids. Germline V gene sequence: CDR1 PRHDT, CDR2 FYEKMQ (reference sequence). The trim removed 4 bases at V and 6 bases at J, leaving 17 bases unmatched. The full variable domain, with the rest looked up from reference TRBV13 and TRBJ2-1, is AAGVIQSPRHLIKEKRETATLKCYPIPRHDTVYWYQQGPGQDPQFLISFYEKMQSDKGSIPDRFSAQQFSDYHSELNMSSLELGDSALYFCASSSRGFSLAGFNEQFFGPGTRLTVL.

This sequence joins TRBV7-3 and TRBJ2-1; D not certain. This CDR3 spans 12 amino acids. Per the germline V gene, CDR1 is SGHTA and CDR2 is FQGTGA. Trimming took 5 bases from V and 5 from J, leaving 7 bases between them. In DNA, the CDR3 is TGTGCCAGCAGCGGACCAGACAATGAGCAGTTCTTC. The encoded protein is CASSGPDNEQFF.

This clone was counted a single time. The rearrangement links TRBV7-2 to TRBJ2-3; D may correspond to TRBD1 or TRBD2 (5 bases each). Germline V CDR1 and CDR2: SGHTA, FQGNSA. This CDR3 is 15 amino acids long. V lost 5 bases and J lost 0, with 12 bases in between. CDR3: CASSPGQPSTDTQYF. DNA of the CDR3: TGTGCCAGCAGCCCGGGGCAGCCAAGCACAGATACGCAGTATTTT.

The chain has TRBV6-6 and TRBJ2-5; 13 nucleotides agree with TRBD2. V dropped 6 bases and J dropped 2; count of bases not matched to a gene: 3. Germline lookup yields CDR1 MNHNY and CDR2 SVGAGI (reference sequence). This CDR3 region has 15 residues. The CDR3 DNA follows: TGTGCCAGCAGACTGGGACTAGCGGGGCAAGAGACCCAGTACTTC. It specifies CASRLGLAGQETQYF.

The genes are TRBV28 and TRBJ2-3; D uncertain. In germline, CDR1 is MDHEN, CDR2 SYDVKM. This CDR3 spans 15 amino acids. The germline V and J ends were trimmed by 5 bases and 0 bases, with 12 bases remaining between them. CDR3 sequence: CASSGAIPSTDTQYF. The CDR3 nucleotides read TGTGCCAGCAGTGGTGCGATCCCGAGCACAGATACGCAGTATTTT.

The CDR3 region has the DNA TGTGCCAGCAATTTGGGGGGGCGATACGAGCAGTACTTC. Its protein product is CASNLGGRYEQYF. This sequence joins TRBV6-1 and TRBJ2-7; D may be TRBD2 (7 bases). The germline V gene has CDR1 MNHNS and CDR2 SASEGT. The CDR3 is 13 amino acids. Trimming pared 7 bases from V and 4 bases from J, leaving 14 bases between.

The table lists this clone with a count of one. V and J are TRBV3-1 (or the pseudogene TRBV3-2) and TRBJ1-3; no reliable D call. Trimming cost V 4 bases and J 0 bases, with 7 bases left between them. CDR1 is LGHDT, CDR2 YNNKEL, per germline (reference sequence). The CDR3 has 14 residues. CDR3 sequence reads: CASSLPSSGNTIYF. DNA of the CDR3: TGTGCCAGCAGCCTACCGAGCTCTGGAAACACCATATATTTT.

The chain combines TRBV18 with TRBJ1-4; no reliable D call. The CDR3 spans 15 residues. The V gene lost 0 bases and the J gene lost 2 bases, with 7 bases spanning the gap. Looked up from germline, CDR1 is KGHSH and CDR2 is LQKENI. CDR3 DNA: TGTGCCAGCTCACCACCGGCCAGGACTAATGAAAAACTGTTTTTT. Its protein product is CASSPPARTNEKLFF. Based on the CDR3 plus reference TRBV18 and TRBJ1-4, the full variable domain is NAGVMQNPRHLVRRRGQEARLRCSPMKGHSHVYWYRQLPEEGLKFMVYLQKENIIDESGMPKERFSAEFPKEGPSILRIQQVVRGDSAAYFCASSPPARTNEKLFFGSGTQLSVL.

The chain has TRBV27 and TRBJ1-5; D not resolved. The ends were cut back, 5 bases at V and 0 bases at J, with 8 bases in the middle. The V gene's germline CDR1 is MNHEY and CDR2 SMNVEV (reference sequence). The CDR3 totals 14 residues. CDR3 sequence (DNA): TGTGCCAGCAGTGGGGTTTATAGCAATCAGCCCCAGCATTTT. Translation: CASSGVYSNQPQHF.

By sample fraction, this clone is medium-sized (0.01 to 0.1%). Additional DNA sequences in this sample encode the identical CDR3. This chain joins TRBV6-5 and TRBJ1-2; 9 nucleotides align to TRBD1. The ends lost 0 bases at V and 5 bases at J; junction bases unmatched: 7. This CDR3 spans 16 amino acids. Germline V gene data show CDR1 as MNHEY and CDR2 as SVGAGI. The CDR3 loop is CASSYSRTGGGYGYTF. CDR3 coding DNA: TGTGCCAGCAGTTACTCTCGAACAGGGGGCGGTTATGGCTACACCTTC.

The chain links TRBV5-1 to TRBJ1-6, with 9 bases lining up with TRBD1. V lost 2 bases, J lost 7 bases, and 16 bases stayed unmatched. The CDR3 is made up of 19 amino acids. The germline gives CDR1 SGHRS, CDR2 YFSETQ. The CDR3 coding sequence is TGCGCCAGCAGCTTAAGGGGAACAGGGGGCCAATTTCCGAATTCACCCCTCCACTTT. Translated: CASSLRGTGGQFPNSPLHF.